The 21 T cell receptor beta chains below all came from one sample that was sequenced in a study of T-cell memory formation after mild COVID-19. Using its own MiXCR run on the 5' RACE reads, TCRdb lists one record per CDR3 protein. The sample includes 350,000 to 500,000 distinct CDR3 sequences, 23% of them seen just once. The sample comprised PBMCs or a T cell subset sorted from them (not recorded which). These receptors came from an adult woman who had mild COVID-19 (a few samples of this study predate the infection). Cell type and time point are not known.

The chain joins TRBV5-1 to TRBJ2-7; 10 bases match TRBD2. This CDR3 has 16 residues. J gave up 7 bases and V 1 base, and 11 bases lay outside the gene matches. Germline CDR1 SGHRS, CDR2 YFSETQ. The CDR3 sequence: CASSLPSLAGVGEQYF. The DNA of the CDR3 is TGCGCCAGCAGCTTGCCTTCTCTAGCGGGAGTGGGGGAGCAGTACTTC.

The rearrangement links TRBV20-1 to TRBJ2-7, with D tentatively TRBD1 (5 bases). Germline assignment: CDR1 DFQATT and CDR2 SNEGSKA (reference sequence). The CDR3 consists of 14 residues. The V end was cut by 2 bases, the J end by 1 base, with 12 bases between. The CDR3 loop is CSARQGLKSYEQYF. The CDR3 DNA reads as TGCAGTGCTAGACAGGGCCTGAAGTCCTACGAGCAGTACTTC.

The table lists this clonotype with a few counts. The gene calls are TRBV29-1 and TRBJ1-1; D is unclear. The CDR3 extends over 12 amino acids. The germline V gene has CDR1 SQVTM and CDR2 ANQGSEA. Trimming left V 5 bases short and J 6 bases short, with 13 bases between. CDR3 in amino acids: CSVYTGGAEAFF. The CDR3 DNA reads TGCAGCGTTTATACGGGAGGCGCTGAAGCTTTCTTT.

This clonotype was counted a few times. The chain links TRBV20-1 to TRBJ2-1; D call uncertain. CDR1 and CDR2 from the germline V gene are DFQATT and SNEGSKA (reference sequence). V shed 3 bases and J shed 0 bases, with 6 bases lying between them. This CDR3 spans 13 amino acids. CDR3 sequence: CSARNNSYNEQFF. As DNA, the CDR3 is TGCAGTGCTAGGAACAACTCCTACAATGAGCAGTTCTTC.

The chain uses TRBV30 and TRBJ2-7; 7 nucleotides match TRBD2. The CDR3 runs 14 residues. Germline V gene data show CDR1 as GTSNPN and CDR2 as SVGIG (reference sequence). The V gene end was trimmed by 0 bases and the J gene end by 5 bases; junction bases not matched to a gene: 7. The CDR3 loop reads CAWSVSGGRNEQYF. DNA for the CDR3: TGTGCCTGGAGTGTGTCGGGGGGACGGAACGAGCAGTACTTC.

This clonotype was recorded at least ten times. Here the CDR3 DNA reads TGTGCCAGCACGACTAGCGGGGGGGCTGAGCAGTTCTTC. Its translation is CASTTSGGAEQFF. This rearrangement joins TRBV2 to TRBJ2-1, with TRBD2 matching over 14 bases. J lost 9 bases, V lost 7 bases, and 2 bases had no gene match. Germline assignment: CDR1 SNHLY and CDR2 FYNNEI. CDR3 length equals 13 residues.

The CDR3 DNA follows: TGTGCCAGCAGCTTGTTGCGCCGCTCTGGGGCCAACGTCCTGACTTTC. Amino acids: CASSLLRRSGANVLTF. The chain has TRBV5-6 and TRBJ2-6; D is unresolved. Trimming pared 1 base from V and 0 bases from J, leaving 8 bases between. Germline loops: CDR1 SGHDT, CDR2 YYEEEE. The CDR3 consists of 16 residues.

This clonotype was counted only a few times. The V and J genes are TRBV6-2 or TRBV6-3 and TRBJ2-7; TRBD2 matches 8 bases. The CDR3 spans 15 residues. Germline CDR1 reads MNHEY; CDR2 reads SVGEGT. V trimming: 7 bases; J trimming: 1 base; junction bases outside the gene matches: 9. CDR3 in DNA: TGTGCCAGCAATCAAGGGACTAGGGTTTCCTACGAGCAGTACTTC. Translation gives CASNQGTRVSYEQYF.

The chain links TRBV5-1 to TRBJ2-6; D ambiguous. Trimming removed 4 bases at V and 0 bases at J, with 14 bases between. Germline V lookup: CDR1 SGHRS, CDR2 YFSETQ. The CDR3 consists of 17 residues. The CDR3 reads CASSPEPAPSGANVLTF. DNA for the CDR3: TGCGCCAGCAGCCCGGAGCCAGCCCCCTCTGGGGCCAACGTCCTGACTTTC.

V is TRBV18 and J is TRBJ1-5, with a weak D call TRBD1 (5 bases). Looked up from germline, CDR1 is KGHSH and CDR2 is LQKENI. Trimming shortened V by 4 bases and J by 3 bases, and 16 bases separated the two germline ends. The CDR3 contains 16 residues. The CDR3 is CASSLGGWGLNQPQHF. The CDR3 region has the DNA TGTGCCAGCTCACTCGGAGGATGGGGACTCAATCAGCCCCAGCATTTT.

This clonotype appeared many times. This chain links TRBV5-4 with TRBJ2-1; D is unresolved. This CDR3 is built from 12 residues. The germline CDR1 and CDR2 sequences are SGHNT and YYREEE (reference sequence). The V end lost 6 bases, the J end lost 3 bases, and 7 bases lay between the germline ends. CDR3 coding DNA: TGTGCCAGCATTACCGACTACAATGAGCAGTTCTTC. This gives the protein CASITDYNEQFF.

The chain recombines TRBV12-3 or TRBV12-4 with TRBJ1-2, with 11 nucleotides matching TRBD1. Trimming removed 6 bases from V and 7 bases from J; junction bases left unmatched: 13. The length of the CDR3 is 16 residues. CDR3 DNA sequence: TGTGCCAGCAGCCCACGGGGAGGGACAGGGGGTTTTGGCTACACCTTC. The encoded protein is CASSPRGGTGGFGYTF.

V usage is TRBV7-2 and J usage is TRBJ1-2; the D is unclear. This CDR3 has 12 residues. Deletions cut 1 base from V and 6 bases from J, with 6 bases between. Germline V gene lookup returns CDR1 SGHTA and CDR2 FQGNSA. CDR3 DNA sequence: TGTGCCAGCAGCTTAGATAAGCATGGCTACACCTTC. Its translation: CASSLDKHGYTF. Based on the CDR3 plus reference TRBV7-2 and TRBJ1-2, the full variable domain is GAGVSQSPSNKVTEKGKDVELRCDPISGHTALYWYRQSLGQGLEFLIYFQGNSAPDKSGLPSDRFSAERTGGSVSTLTIQRTQQEDSAVYLCASSLDKHGYTFGSGTRLTVV.

This clonotype was observed a few times. This chain uses TRBV5-1 with TRBJ2-1; D gene uncertain. CDR1 is SGHRS, CDR2 YFSETQ, per germline. The CDR3 runs 17 residues. V lost 3 bases to trimming and J lost 1 base, with 17 bases between them. The CDR3 protein is CASSSQAQSKSYNEQFF. The CDR3 DNA reads TGCGCCAGCAGCTCACAAGCCCAAAGTAAGTCCTACAATGAGCAGTTCTTC.

This chain links TRBV4-1 with TRBJ1-1; no firm D call. With 3 bases removed from V and 5 bases from J, the gap between germline ends came to 10 bases. There are 13 residues in the CDR3. Germline CDR1 is MGHRA and CDR2 is YSYEKL. The DNA for the CDR3 is TGCGCCAGCAGCCAGCCTGTGGGTACTGAAGCTTTCTTT. Its protein product is CASSQPVGTEAFF.

Only a few counts were recorded for this clonotype. The CDR3 protein is CASTPGGNEQFF. In DNA form, the CDR3 reads TGTGCCAGCACCCCCGGGGGGAATGAGCAGTTCTTC. The chain has TRBV12-3 or TRBV12-4 and TRBJ2-1, with TRBD2 matching over 7 bases. The ends lost 7 bases at V and 7 bases at J; junction bases unmatched: 4. This CDR3 is 12 amino acids long.

The V call is TRBV19, the J call TRBJ1-5; D gene uncertain. V lost 3 bases, J lost 2 bases, and 8 bases lay in between. The germline V gene has CDR1 LNHDA and CDR2 SQIVND (reference sequence). The CDR3 contains 14 residues. CDR3 loop: CASSILAGNQPQHF. CDR3 DNA: TGTGCCAGTAGTATTCTGGCAGGCAATCAGCCCCAGCATTTT.

This clonotype has a handful of counts. The chain links TRBV4-2 to TRBJ2-7; 10 nucleotides match TRBD2. CDR1 is LGHNA, CDR2 YNFKEQ, per germline. CDR3 length: 16 amino acids. The J segment lost 1 base and the V segment lost 0 bases, leaving 3 bases of the junction unmatched. The CDR3 loop reads CASSQEAGGTSYEQYF. In DNA, the CDR3 is TGTGCCAGCAGCCAAGAAGCGGGAGGGACATCCTACGAGCAGTACTTC.

This clonotype showed up just a few times. This chain connects TRBV5-1 to TRBJ2-5; D is possibly TRBD1 or TRBD2 (5 bases each). With 4 bases removed from V and 0 bases from J, the gap between germline ends came to 16 bases. CDR1 and CDR2 from the germline V gene are SGHRS and YFSETQ. The CDR3 length is 16 residues. The CDR3 DNA follows: TGCGCCAGCAGCCAGGGAAGCGGTTTTTACCAAGAGACCCAGTACTTC. It specifies CASSQGSGFYQETQYF.

The rearrangement uses TRBV6-5 and TRBJ1-4; D uncertain. V lost 5 bases, J lost 4 bases, and 5 bases lay in between. Germline V gene data show CDR1 as MNHEY and CDR2 as SVGAGI. CDR3 length: 12 residues. The CDR3 spells CASSGLNEKLFF. The CDR3 nucleotides are TGTGCCAGCAGTGGACTTAATGAAAAACTGTTTTTT.

This clonotype was detected once. V is TRBV30 and J is TRBJ1-3; D uncertain. The germline gives CDR1 GTSNPN, CDR2 SVGIG (reference sequence). The CDR3 spans 12 residues. Trimming pared 6 bases from V and 0 bases from J, leaving 6 bases between. For the CDR3, the DNA is TGTGCCTGTCCAAACTCTGGAAACACCATATATTTT. It encodes CACPNSGNTIYF. Together with reference TRBV30 and TRBJ1-3, the CDR3 gives the full variable domain: SQTIHQWPATLVQPVGSPLSLECTVEGTSNPNLYWYRQAAGRGLQLLFYSVGIGQISSEVPQNLSASRPQDRQFILSSKKLLLSDSGFYLCACPNSGNTIYFGEGSWLTVV.